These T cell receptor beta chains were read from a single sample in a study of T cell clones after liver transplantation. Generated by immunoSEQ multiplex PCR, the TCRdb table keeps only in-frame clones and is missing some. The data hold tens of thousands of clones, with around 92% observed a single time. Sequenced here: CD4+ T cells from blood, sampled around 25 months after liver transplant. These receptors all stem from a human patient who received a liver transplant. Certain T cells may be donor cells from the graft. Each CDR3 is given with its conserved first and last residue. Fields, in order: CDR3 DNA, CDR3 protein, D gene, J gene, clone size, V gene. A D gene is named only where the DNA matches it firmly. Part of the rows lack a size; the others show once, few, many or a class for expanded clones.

TGTGCCAGTAGTCCCACACAGGTCGTTAATCAGCCCCAGCATTTT CASSPTQVVNQPQHF NA TRBJ1-5 NA TRBV19
TGTGCCAGCATTGGTTTGGGGGACCCCTCTGGGGCCAACGTCCTGACTTTC CASIGLGDPSGANVLTF NA TRBJ2-6 once TRBV2
TGTGCCAGCGGGGGATGGCATCAGGGGGCGCGAGAGACCCAGTACTTC CASGGWHQGARETQYF TRBD1 TRBJ2-5 NA TRBV5-4
TGCGCCAGCAGCTTGGACGAGGGGCGAGAGACCCAGTACTTC CASSLDEGRETQYF NA TRBJ2-5 once TRBV5-1
TGTGCCAGCAGCTTACGGGGTTGGGGTTCTACGCAAGGGACCCAGTACTTC CASSLRGWGSTQGTQYF NA TRBJ2-5 NA TRBV7-2
TGTGCCAGCAGCCAAGAACCCCTCTTGGGCGCCTATGGCTACACCTTC CASSQEPLLGAYGYTF NA TRBJ1-2 NA TRBV4-2
TGTGCCAGCGGGACTAGCGGGAGAGGTTACCAAGAGACCCAGTACTTC CASGTSGRGYQETQYF TRBD2 TRBJ2-5 NA TRBV28
TGCGCCAGCAGCCAAGCTTCCTTCCGGGACAGATCATCCTACGAGCAGTACTTC CASSQASFRDRSSYEQYF TRBD1 TRBJ2-7 once TRBV4-1
TGTGCCAGCAGCTTATTGGGGACAGCAAACACCGGGGAGCTGTTTTTT CASSLLGTANTGELFF TRBD1 TRBJ2-2 NA TRBV7-2
TGTGCCAGCAGCGACCCTAGCGGGAGCGGTGAGCAGTTCTTC CASSDPSGSGEQFF TRBD2 TRBJ2-1 NA TRBV11-2
TGTGCCAGCAGCGTATGGACTAGCGGAGGCACAGATACGCAGTATTTT CASSVWTSGGTDTQYF TRBD2 TRBJ2-3 NA TRBV7-6
TGTGCCAGCAGTGAGTTTGCGGGCTACGAGCAGTACTTC CASSEFAGYEQYF NA TRBJ2-7 NA TRBV28
TGTGCCAGCAGTGAACAGGGAGGCAATCAGCCCCAGCATTTT CASSEQGGNQPQHF NA TRBJ1-5 NA TRBV2
TGCGCCAGCAGCCCCACCGCGATGGGCCCTAGCTCCTATAATTCACCCCTCCACTTT CASSPTAMGPSSYNSPLHF NA TRBJ1-6 NA TRBV5-1
TGTGCCAGCAGTCCAAGCACAGCGGGAGGCCACGAGCAGTACTTC CASSPSTAGGHEQYF TRBD2 TRBJ2-7 NA TRBV28
TGTGCCAGCAGGACCGGGACAGGTAGAAACAATGAGCAGTTCTTC CASRTGTGRNNEQFF TRBD1 TRBJ2-1 once TRBV6-1
TGTGCCAGCAGTCCTCAGGGGGACGAGCAGTACTTC CASSPQGDEQYF TRBD1 TRBJ2-7 NA TRBV6-6
TGTGCCAGTAGGACAACCTACTCTGGAAACACCATATATTTT CASRTTYSGNTIYF NA TRBJ1-3 NA TRBV19
TGTGCCAGCTCACCACCACCTTCTAGAAACTCCTACGAGCAGTACTTC CASSPPPSRNSYEQYF NA TRBJ2-7 NA TRBV18